One sample yielded the 31 T cell receptor beta chains listed below, sequenced in a study of T cell clones after liver transplantation. Sequenced by immunoSEQ multiplex PCR; TCRdb stores in-frame clones only, minus some. The sample holds roughly 56,000 clones; approximately 71% are singletons and the top ten take more than 9%. The material was CD4+ T cells from blood, obtained roughly 55 months after liver transplant. The source is a human patient who received a liver transplant. The graft donor may have given rise to some T cells.

The table lists this clone with a count of one. J is TRBJ2-1 and V is TRBV2, with D possibly matching TRBD2 (6 bases). CDR3 length: 13 amino acids. The germline gives CDR1 SNHLY, CDR2 FYNNEI. The V end lost 8 bases, the J end lost 3 bases, and 11 bases lay between the germline ends. CDR3 residues: CASGRDVYNEQFF. The CDR3 coding sequence is TGTGCCAGCGGGCGGGACGTCTACAATGAGCAGTTCTTC.

This clone was counted a single time. The chain couples TRBV28 to TRBJ2-2; tentatively, D is TRBD1 (6 bases). The CDR3 sequence is 15 residues long. V was pared by 3 bases and J by 2 bases, with 10 bases between. In germline, CDR1 is MDHEN, CDR2 SYDVKM. The CDR3 here is CASSFYRANTGELFF. CDR3 in DNA: TGTGCCAGCAGTTTTTACAGGGCTAACACCGGGGAGCTGTTTTTT.

The genes are TRBV27 and TRBJ2-7, with D tentatively TRBD1 or TRBD2 (5 bases each). The CDR3 has 13 residues. Trimming removed 3 bases at V and 4 bases at J, with 10 bases between. In germline, CDR1 is MNHEY, CDR2 SMNVEV (reference sequence). The CDR3 nucleotides are TGTGCCAGCAGTTTTGTGGGACGTTACGAGCAGTACTTC. It translates to CASSFVGRYEQYF.

This clone was seen only a few times. The chain combines TRBV6-5 with TRBJ1-2; D gene uncertain. CDR1 and CDR2 (germline): MNHEY, SVGAGI. Trimming took 6 bases from V and 2 from J, leaving 10 bases between them. The CDR3 has 13 residues. This chain's CDR3 is CASSRDTNYGYTF. CDR3 nucleotides: TGTGCCAGCAGCCGAGATACAAACTATGGCTACACCTTC.

V and J are TRBV20-1 and TRBJ1-2; D perhaps matches TRBD1 (5 bases). This CDR3 spans 11 amino acids. CDR1 and CDR2 (germline): DFQATT, SNEGSKA (reference sequence). Trimming shortened V by 3 bases and J by 8 bases, and 10 bases separated the two germline ends. CDR3 coding DNA: TGCAGTGCTAGGACCAGGGAGGGCTACACCTTC. Its translation is CSARTREGYTF.

V is TRBV7-9 and J is TRBJ1-2, with 7 bases that match TRBD1. CDR3 length: 12 amino acids. Germline CDR1 and CDR2: SEHNR and FQNEAQ (reference sequence). With V trimmed by 5 bases and J by 4 bases, 1 base remained unmatched. This CDR3 reads CASSRDSYGYTF. DNA of the CDR3: TGTGCCAGCAGCCGGGACAGCTATGGCTACACCTTC.

The rearrangement uses TRBV6-5 and TRBJ2-7; 9 nucleotides line up with TRBD1. The germline V gene encodes CDR1 MNHEY and CDR2 SVGAGI. The CDR3 totals 15 residues. V gave up 6 bases and J gave up 3 bases; unmatched junction bases: 9. As DNA, the CDR3 is TGTGCCAGCAGCCGCCGACAGGGGGAAGGCTACGAGCAGTACTTC. Residues: CASSRRQGEGYEQYF.

The chain recombines TRBV5-8 with TRBJ1-6; TRBD1 matches 8 bases. CDR1 is SGHTS and CDR2 is YDEGEE in the germline V gene. The V gene end was trimmed by 10 bases and the J gene end by 7 bases; junction bases not matched to a gene: 7. The CDR3 contains 13 residues. The CDR3, as DNA: TGTGCCGCAAGGACAGGGCCCAATTCACCCCTCCACTTT. It codes for CAARTGPNSPLHF. Full variable domain (remainder filled in from reference TRBV5-8 and TRBJ1-6): EAGVTQSPTHLIKTRGQQATLRCSPISGHTSVYWYQQALGLGLQFLLWYDEGEERNRGNFPPRFSGRQFPNYSSELNVNALELEDSALYLCAARTGPNSPLHFGNGTRLTVT.

This CDR3 reads CSVERDMGPPYEQFF. The DNA for the CDR3 is TGCAGCGTTGAAAGGGACATGGGGCCTCCGTATGAGCAGTTCTTC. The chain couples TRBV29-1 to TRBJ2-1, with a tentative D call TRBD1 (6 bases). Trimming stripped 2 bases from V and 8 bases from J, with 19 bases between. The CDR3 extends over 15 amino acids. Germline-derived CDR1 and CDR2 are SQVTM and ANQGSEA.

The chain recombines TRBV10-2 with TRBJ2-1; 12 positions agree with TRBD1. The CDR3 totals 16 residues. Looked up from germline, CDR1 is WSHSY and CDR2 is SAAADI. The V gene end was trimmed by 2 bases and the J gene end by 9 bases; junction bases not matched to a gene: 8. CDR3: CASSEGGDRGRSEQFF. The CDR3 nucleotides are TGCGCCAGCAGTGAGGGGGGGGACAGGGGGCGAAGTGAGCAGTTCTTC.

The CDR3 coding sequence is TGTGCCAGCAGCTTGGAGTTACCCAACTATGGCTACACCTTC. It yields the protein CASSLELPNYGYTF. This chain connects TRBV5-6 to TRBJ1-2; D gene uncertain. This CDR3 has 14 residues. Trimming took 0 bases from V and 2 from J, leaving 8 bases between them. CDR1 is SGHDT, CDR2 YYEEEE, per germline.

The V call is TRBV11-2, the J call TRBJ2-7; possible D gene TRBD1, 6 bases. The CDR3 sequence is 16 residues long. V lost 2 bases to trimming and J lost 9 bases, with 23 bases between them. Per the germline V gene, CDR1 is SGHAT and CDR2 is FQNNGV. This CDR3 reads CASSLNRPRDTAGQYF. CDR3 nucleotides: TGTGCCAGCAGCTTAAACCGCCCTCGGGACACAGCCGGGCAGTACTTC.

This clone has a count of ten or more. The CDR3 loop is CASRGQGRSYEQYF. The CDR3 DNA reads TGTGCCAGCCGCGGACAGGGACGCTCCTACGAGCAGTACTTC. The rearrangement links TRBV28 to TRBJ2-7; 8 positions agree with TRBD1. In germline, CDR1 is MDHEN, CDR2 SYDVKM. Trimming at V came to 8 bases and at J to 0 bases, leaving 6 bases not matched to a gene. CDR3 length: 14 amino acids. Drawing the rest from reference TRBV28 and TRBJ2-7, the complete variable domain is DVKVTQSSRYLVKRTGEKVFLECVQDMDHENMFWYRQDPGLGLRLIYFSYDVKMKEKGDIPEGYSVSREKKERFSLILESASTNQTSMYLCASRGQGRSYEQYFGPGTRLTVT.

This chain links TRBV7-9 with TRBJ2-7; possibly TRBD1 for D (6 bases). The V end lost 5 bases, the J end lost 5 bases, and 25 bases lay between the germline ends. The CDR3 length is 17 residues. Germline V gives CDR1 SEHNR, CDR2 FQNEAQ (reference sequence). CDR3 residues: CASSRRNREGLFHEQYF. The CDR3 region has the DNA TGTGCCAGCAGCAGACGTAACAGGGAAGGCCTTTTCCACGAGCAGTACTTC.

The chain uses TRBV6-1 and TRBJ2-7; TRBD2 matches at 8 bases. Germline CDR1 is MNHNS and CDR2 is SASEGT. This CDR3 region has 14 residues. The ends lost 8 bases at V and 2 bases at J; junction bases unmatched: 8. The CDR3 bases are TGTGCCAGCTCCCGGGGGGGGCTGACCTACGAGCAGTACTTC. The encoded protein is CASSRGGLTYEQYF.

In DNA form, the CDR3 reads TGTGCCAGCAGTGAGTCCCACAATGAGCAGTTCTTC. Its protein product is CASSESHNEQFF. The gene calls are TRBV6-1 and TRBJ2-1; D is undetermined. The CDR3 is 12 residues long. CDR1 is MNHNS and CDR2 is SASEGT in the germline V gene. V dropped 3 bases and J dropped 5 bases, with 5 bases sitting between them.

The V gene is TRBV19, the J gene TRBJ2-7; possibly TRBD1 for D (5 bases). Trimming removed 2 bases from V and 2 bases from J, with 7 bases in between. This CDR3 contains 13 residues. Looked up from germline, CDR1 is LNHDA and CDR2 is SQIVND (reference sequence). CDR3 DNA sequence: TGTGCCAGTAGTATACAGGGCACCTACGAGCAGTACTTC. As protein: CASSIQGTYEQYF.

For the CDR3, the DNA is TGTGCCAGCAGCTTGGGGCTTTCAGATACGCAGTATTTT. It encodes CASSLGLSDTQYF. The V gene is TRBV7-9, the J gene TRBJ2-3; tentatively, D is TRBD1 (5 bases). The CDR3 is 13 amino acids. Between the trimmed V and J ends, which lost 3 bases and 4 bases, there was a span of 8 bases. Germline V CDR1 and CDR2: SEHNR, FQNEAQ (reference sequence).

This clone was recorded a few times. The V gene is TRBV6-1, the J gene TRBJ2-3, with 10 bases fitting TRBD2. V lost 1 base and J lost 5; bases outside the gene matches: 9. The CDR3 covers 17 residues. CDR1 is MNHNS and CDR2 is SASEGT in the germline V gene. The CDR3 DNA sequence: TGTGCCAGCAGTGAAGTAGCGGGGGGACCGAGAGGAGATACGCAGTATTTT. It specifies CASSEVAGGPRGDTQYF.

The rearrangement uses TRBV30 and TRBJ2-3; possible D gene TRBD2, 5 bases. The length of the CDR3 is 14 residues. CDR1 is GTSNPN and CDR2 is SVGIG in the germline V gene (reference sequence). The V end was cut by 4 bases, the J end by 4 bases, with 15 bases between. The CDR3 DNA follows: TGTGCCTGGACCGTGACGGGAACTTCAGATACGCAGTATTTT. Encoded protein: CAWTVTGTSDTQYF.

This rearrangement joins TRBV11-3 to TRBJ2-1; 8 bases map to TRBD2. There are 16 residues in the CDR3. Unmatched junction bases numbered 13, after V lost 4 bases and J lost 8 bases. Germline values: CDR1 SGHNT, CDR2 YENEEA. CDR3 sequence (DNA): TGTGCCAGCAGCTCGGGAGGGACTCCCGATGGCGATGAGCAGTTCTTC. This codes for CASSSGGTPDGDEQFF.

CDR3 sequence: CASSYSGRGYEQYF. DNA of the CDR3: TGTGCCAGCAGTTACTCGGGGAGGGGCTACGAGCAGTACTTC. The V call is TRBV6-6, the J call TRBJ2-7, with 7 bases matching TRBD2. Trimming took 0 bases from V and 3 from J; bases not matched to a gene: 2. Looked up from germline, CDR1 is MNHNY and CDR2 is SVGAGI (reference sequence). This CDR3 contains 14 residues.

The chain combines TRBV10-2 with TRBJ1-2; tentatively, D is TRBD1 (5 bases). The ends were cut back, 0 bases at V and 8 bases at J, with 13 bases in the middle. Germline V gene sequence: CDR1 WSHSY, CDR2 SAAADI. The CDR3 runs to 14 residues. CDR3 region: CASSESQGLWGYTF. Written as DNA, the CDR3 is TGCGCCAGCAGTGAGTCCCAGGGCCTATGGGGCTACACCTTC.

This clone showed up just once. The V and J genes are TRBV5-1 and TRBJ2-7; possible D gene TRBD1, 6 bases. The CDR3 sequence is 14 residues long. CDR1 and CDR2 (germline): SGHRS, YFSETQ. V dropped 5 bases and J dropped 1 base, with 13 bases sitting between them. CDR3 sequence reads: CASSKEQGSYEQYF. Written as DNA, the CDR3 is TGCGCCAGCAGTAAGGAACAGGGATCCTACGAGCAGTACTTC.

In regard to this clone: The same CDR3 can be traced to other DNA sequences in this sample. The chain combines TRBV28 with TRBJ2-7; D gene uncertain. The CDR3 covers 12 residues. V was trimmed by 3 bases and J by 6 bases, leaving 9 bases between them. Germline V gene data show CDR1 as MDHEN and CDR2 as SYDVKM. The CDR3, as DNA: TGTGCCAGCAGTTTTGGGTTTTCCGAGCAGTACTTC. Its translation is CASSFGFSEQYF.

V and J are TRBV5-5 and TRBJ2-3, with D unclear. This CDR3 is 11 amino acids long. Germline loops: CDR1 SGHKS, CDR2 YYEKEE (reference sequence). V lost 3 bases and J 6 bases, leaving 5 bases between the germline ends. The DNA for the CDR3 is TGTGCCAGCAGCTGGACGGATACGCAGTATTTT. It translates to CASSWTDTQYF.

The chain links TRBV6-5 to TRBJ2-7; 9 bases map to TRBD2. CDR1 MNHEY and CDR2 SVGAGI come from the germline V gene. The length of the CDR3 is 14 residues. J gave up 2 bases and V 7 bases, and 6 bases lay outside the gene matches. DNA of the CDR3: TGTGCCAGCACCCAGACTAGCGGTACCTACGAGCAGTACTTC. Its protein is CASTQTSGTYEQYF.

In this sample, this clone turned up a few times. The gene calls are TRBV10-3 and TRBJ1-2; D might be TRBD1 (5 bases). CDR3 size: 13 residues. CDR1 and CDR2 from the germline V gene are ENHRY and SYGVKD. V was shortened by 0 bases and J by 5 bases, with 7 bases between the two germline ends. CDR3 protein: CAISESPGYGYTF. CDR3 sequence (DNA): TGTGCCATCAGTGAGTCCCCAGGGTATGGCTACACCTTC.

This clone was counted only a few times. V is TRBV7-3 and J is TRBJ2-1; 11 nucleotides line up with TRBD1. The CDR3 is made up of 14 amino acids. Germline V gene lookup returns CDR1 SGHTA and CDR2 FQGTGA. The junction had 5 bases not matched to a gene; V was cut back by 5 bases and J by 8 bases. Written as DNA, the CDR3 is TGTGCCAGCAGCGAGGGACAGGGGGTCGATGAGCAGTTCTTC. Translated: CASSEGQGVDEQFF.

The chain has TRBV10-3 and TRBJ2-7; 10 positions match TRBD1. Germline values: CDR1 ENHRY, CDR2 SYGVKD. CDR3 length: 13 amino acids. V gave up 5 bases and J gave up 6 bases; unmatched junction bases: 4. CDR3 in amino acids: CAISNRDRGEQYF. Written as DNA, the CDR3 is TGTGCCATCAGTAACAGGGACAGGGGCGAGCAGTACTTC.

The chain links TRBV6-7 to TRBJ1-5; D not certain. TRBV6-7 is an ORF for which the function is uncertain. The CDR3 extends over 12 amino acids. V dropped 6 bases and J dropped 3 bases, with 6 bases sitting between them. The CDR3 coding sequence is TGTGCCAGCAGACATCACAATCAGCCCCAGCATTTT. Translating gives CASRHHNQPQHF.